These T cell receptor beta chains were read from a single sample in a study of shared clonotypes between healthy human individuals. Clones were sequenced by immunoSEQ multiplex PCR, and TCRdb holds only the in-frame ones, with some missing. The data show some 1.4 million clones, over 95% seen once. The sample taken for sequencing was naive CD4+ T cells sorted from blood. The receptor source for this set is a man aged 25 to 40 in good health. CDR3s include the opening cysteine and the closing phenylalanine or tryptophan. A D gene is named only where the DNA matches it firmly. Expanded clones are given a class, and other clones once, few, many or no size at all.

TRBV11-2	NA	NA	TRBJ2-2	CASSLLSGTNTGELFF	TGTGCCAGCAGTCTTTTATCAGGAACGAACACCGGGGAGCTGTTTTTT
TRBV7-8	NA	NA	TRBJ1-5	CASSLRDGNQPQHF	TGTGCCAGCAGCTTAAGGGACGGAAATCAGCCCCAGCATTTT
TRBV7-9	NA	NA	TRBJ2-6	CASSSPASNSGANVLTF	TGTGCCAGCAGCTCTCCTGCCTCTAACTCTGGGGCCAACGTCCTGACTTTC
TRBV29-1	NA	many	TRBJ2-7	CSVFVGSYEQYF	TGCAGCGTTTTCGTGGGCTCCTACGAGCAGTACTTC
TRBV18	NA	once	TRBJ2-3	CASSPTTVTDTQYF	TGTGCCAGCTCACCGACTACGGTCACAGATACGCAGTATTTT
TRBV7-2	NA	NA	TRBJ1-2	CASSQRGDPNYGYTF	TGTGCCAGCAGCCAAAGGGGGGACCCTAACTATGGCTACACCTTC
TRBV18	TRBD1	NA	TRBJ2-1	CASSPPGTGSYNEQFF	TGTGCCAGCTCACCACCCGGGACAGGGTCCTACAATGAGCAGTTCTTC
TRBV30	NA	NA	TRBJ1-4	CAWSTLRGSEKLFF	TGTGCCTGGAGTACCCTGCGGGGCTCAGAAAAACTGTTTTTT
TRBV7-8	TRBD2	NA	TRBJ2-1	CASSLALAGGRSYNEQFF	TGTGCCAGCAGCTTAGCCCTAGCGGGAGGACGATCGTACAATGAGCAGTTCTTC
TRBV15	NA	NA	TRBJ2-7	CATRGMGYEQYF	TGTGCCACCCGGGGGATGGGGTACGAGCAGTACTTC
TRBV27	NA	NA	TRBJ1-1	CASSKGWGEPNTEAFF	TGTGCCAGCAGCAAAGGGTGGGGGGAACCGAACACTGAAGCTTTCTTT
TRBV11-2	NA	NA	TRBJ2-5	CASSGGHWVETQYF	TGTGCCAGCAGCGGGGGCCATTGGGTGGAGACCCAGTACTTC
TRBV7-6	NA	NA	TRBJ2-7	CASSFERADEQYF	TGTGCCAGCAGCTTCGAGAGGGCTGACGAGCAGTACTTC
TRBV27	NA	NA	TRBJ2-7	CASSRSGRTNEQYF	TGTGCCAGCAGTAGGTCTGGCAGAACAAACGAGCAGTACTTC
TRBV5-4	NA	NA	TRBJ2-3	CASSPLAPVSTDTQYF	TGTGCCAGCAGCCCCTTAGCGCCCGTTAGCACAGATACGCAGTATTTT
TRBV27	TRBD2	NA	TRBJ2-7	CASSPRLAGLYEQYF	TGTGCCAGCAGTCCCAGACTAGCGGGTCTATACGAGCAGTACTTC
TRBV6-5	TRBD1	NA	TRBJ2-2	CASSYNRGNTGELFF	TGTGCCAGCAGTTACAACAGGGGGAACACCGGGGAGCTGTTTTTT
TRBV10-3	TRBD1	NA	TRBJ2-7	CAIARGYYEQYF	TGTGCCATCGCCAGGGGGTACTACGAGCAGTACTTC
TRBV9	NA	NA	TRBJ2-7	CASSRGGGQAYEQYF	TGTGCCAGCAGCCGGGGGGGCGGACAGGCCTACGAGCAGTACTTC
TRBV14	NA	NA	TRBJ1-3	CASSQDLRSNTIYF	TGTGCCAGCAGCCAAGATTTAAGGAGCAACACCATATATTTT
TRBV7-2	NA	NA	TRBJ2-1	CASSLVASGVHEQFF	TGTGCCAGCAGCTTAGTAGCCTCTGGAGTGCATGAGCAGTTCTTC
TRBV7-9	TRBD1	once	TRBJ2-3	CASSTGQGRLTDTQYF	TGTGCCAGCAGCACCGGACAGGGGCGCCTCACAGATACGCAGTATTTT
TRBV2	TRBD2	NA	TRBJ2-1	CASRPGLAEPNEQFF	TGTGCCAGCAGACCGGGACTAGCGGAGCCAAATGAGCAGTTCTTC
TRBV6-4	NA	NA	TRBJ1-5	CASSVEVFGQPQHF	TGTGCCAGCAGTGTTGAGGTCTTTGGTCAGCCCCAGCATTTT
TRBV5-8	NA	NA	TRBJ2-3	CASSLVELGEQYF	TGTGCCAGCAGCTTGGTGGAGCTAGGAGAGCAGTATTTT
TRBV9	NA	NA	TRBJ1-1	CASTRSLGNTEAFF	TGTGCCAGCACGCGCTCCCTGGGGAACACTGAAGCTTTCTTT
TRBV4-3	TRBD2	NA	TRBJ2-3	CASSQGVAGGIDTQYF	TGCGCCAGCAGCCAAGGCGTAGCGGGAGGAATAGATACGCAGTATTTT
TRBV2	NA	NA	TRBJ1-2	CASSVETSTVSGYGYTF	TGTGCCAGCAGTGTGGAGACAAGCACCGTTTCAGGCTATGGCTACACCTTC
TRBV29-1	NA	NA	TRBJ2-3	CSVLGRGTDTQYF	TGCAGCGTTCTGGGTAGGGGCACAGATACGCAGTATTTT
TRBV5-5	NA	NA	TRBJ2-5	CASSSIGGMKETQYF	TGTGCCAGCAGCTCCATTGGGGGGATGAAGGAGACCCAGTACTTC
TRBV7-2	TRBD2	NA	TRBJ2-1	CASSSTSGRGHEQFF	TGTGCCAGCAGCTCAACTAGCGGGAGGGGCCATGAGCAGTTCTTC
TRBV10-3	TRBD2	NA	TRBJ2-1	CAISGSWTSGRARSYNEQFF	TGTGCCATCAGTGGTTCGTGGACTAGCGGGAGGGCCAGGTCCTACAATGAGCAGTTCTTC
TRBV11-2	TRBD1	NA	TRBJ2-7	CASSLVGQDYEQYF	TGTGCCAGCAGCTTAGTTGGACAGGATTACGAGCAGTACTTC
TRBV5-6	TRBD2	NA	TRBJ2-1	CASSQPGLADYRSYNEQFF	TGTGCCAGCAGCCAACCGGGACTAGCGGATTACAGGTCCTACAATGAGCAGTTCTTC
TRBV7-8	NA	NA	TRBJ2-5	CASITYGGAGSEETQYF	TGTGCCAGCATCACATATGGGGGAGCGGGCTCGGAAGAGACCCAGTACTTC
TRBV6-5	NA	NA	TRBJ1-2	CASAVVGYTF	TGTGCCAGCGCCGTGGTCGGCTACACCTTC
TRBV11-2	TRBD2	NA	TRBJ2-2	CASRIGASGSGGELFF	TGTGCCAGCAGGATTGGGGCTAGCGGGAGTGGCGGGGAGCTGTTTTTT
TRBV7-3	NA	once	TRBJ2-7	CASSLGGIGAYEQYF	TGTGCCAGCAGCTTAGGAGGGATTGGGGCCTACGAGCAGTACTTC
TRBV28	TRBD1	once	TRBJ1-4	CASSLWDRTGSFF	TGTGCCAGCAGTTTGTGGGACAGGACAGGGAGTTTTTTT
TRBV30	NA	NA	TRBJ1-5	CAWSLRGNQPQHF	TGTGCCTGGAGTCTCCGGGGCAATCAGCCCCAGCATTTT
TRBV18	NA	once	TRBJ2-7	CASSPAHSYEQYF	TGTGCCAGCTCACCAGCTCACTCCTACGAGCAGTACTTC
TRBV10-2	TRBD2	few	TRBJ2-7	CASSVSGTSQYF	TGCGCCAGCAGTGTGAGCGGGACTTCTCAGTACTTC
TRBV5-5	NA	NA	TRBJ2-7	CASSLRLDSYEQYF	TGTGCCAGCAGCTTACGACTAGACTCCTACGAGCAGTACTTC
TRBV18	TRBD1	once	TRBJ2-3	CASSPLMTGATDTQYF	TGTGCCAGCTCACCACTTATGACAGGGGCAACAGATACGCAGTATTTT
TRBV4-3	TRBD2	NA	TRBJ2-3	CASSQAWRLAGGLGTDTQYF	TGCGCCAGCAGCCAAGCTTGGAGACTAGCGGGAGGGCTGGGGACAGATACGCAGTATTTT
TRBV7-3	TRBD2	NA	TRBJ2-7	CASSLIGTPPGTSGNVYEQYF	TGTGCCAGCAGCTTAATTGGGACACCCCCCGGGACTAGCGGGAACGTCTACGAGCAGTACTTC
TRBV27	TRBD1	NA	TRBJ1-5	CASSLSSTGPHQPQHF	TGTGCCAGCAGTTTATCTTCGACAGGGCCGCATCAGCCCCAGCATTTT
TRBV29-1	NA	NA	TRBJ1-1	CSITGRNEAFF	TGCAGCATCACTGGACGGAATGAAGCTTTCTTT
TRBV6-6	NA	once	TRBJ1-2	CASSYGVDGYTF	TGTGCCAGCAGTTACGGGGTGGATGGCTACACCTTC
TRBV18	NA	NA	TRBJ1-2	CASSPRDGSIYGYTF	TGTGCCAGCTCACCGCGGGACGGCTCTATATATGGCTACACCTTC
TRBV19	NA	once	TRBJ2-5	CASSEGRQETQYF	TGTGCCAGTAGTGAGGGTAGGCAAGAGACCCAGTACTTC
TRBV10-3	NA	once	TRBJ1-1	CAISETPREAFF	TGTGCCATCAGTGAAACGCCGAGGGAAGCTTTCTTT
TRBV7-2	TRBD1	NA	TRBJ2-7	CASSITGQGYEQYF	TGTGCCAGCAGCATCACGGGACAGGGCTACGAGCAGTACTTC
TRBV5-1	NA	NA	TRBJ1-3	CASSLGGSPGNTIYF	TGCGCCAGCAGCTTGGGGGGGTCTCCTGGAAACACCATATATTTT
TRBV7-2	NA	once	TRBJ2-1	CASSSTGSNEQFF	TGTGCCAGCAGCTCGACAGGTAGCAATGAGCAGTTCTTC